Listed here are 8 T cell receptor beta chains from one sample, sequenced in a study of beta chain features in type 1 diabetes. Reverse transcription of all isolated RNA meant that expressed TCRB transcripts were sequenced. Method: immunoSEQ multiplex PCR; TCRdb's copy keeps in-frame clones and lacks some. This sample has roughly 50,000 clones; about 50% occur once, and the top ten carry roughly 2.5%. Overall study results and limits: Type 1 diabetes patients had moderately but significantly shorter TCRB CDR3s in all four CD4+ subsets.

The antigens these receptors bind are not known. The sample taken for sequencing was Tregs from blood. The receptors here all came from a woman aged 35 to 49 with type 1 diabetes.

CDR3 DNA: TGCAGCGCTAGGGGACAGGGGGCTTCTGGGGCCAACGTCCTGACTTTC. It translates to CSARGQGASGANVLTF. The genes are TRBV29-1 and TRBJ2-6, with 12 bases matching TRBD1. The V segment lost 7 bases and the J segment 1 base; nucleotides outside the gene matches: 5. CDR1 and CDR2 from the germline V gene are SQVTM and ANQGSEA. The CDR3 length is 16 residues.

In DNA form, the CDR3 reads TGTGCCAGCAGCCGCCTCCGGGACAGTATTACGAACACTGAAGCTTTCTTT. Translating it yields CASSRLRDSITNTEAFF. This rearrangement joins TRBV14 to TRBJ1-1, with 7 bases identical to TRBD1. From germline, CDR1 is SGHDN and CDR2 FVKESK. This CDR3 spans 17 amino acids. V lost 4 bases, J lost 1 base, and 12 bases stayed unmatched.

The V call is TRBV6-1, the J call TRBJ2-7, with D possibly TRBD2 on 6 matching bases. Deletions cut 5 bases from V and 8 bases from J, with 13 bases between. This CDR3 has 12 residues. Germline V lookup: CDR1 MNHNS, CDR2 SASEGT. The CDR3 loop reads CASSSRDFKQYF. The CDR3 DNA reads TGTGCCAGCAGTTCCCGGGACTTCAAGCAGTACTTC.

J is TRBJ2-7 and V is TRBV5-4, with D perhaps TRBD2 (5 bases). Germline lookup yields CDR1 SGHNT and CDR2 YYREEE (reference sequence). Trimming stripped 2 bases from V and 7 bases from J, with 13 bases between. This CDR3 has 13 amino acids. The CDR3 DNA reads as TGTGCCAGCAGCTTTGAAGCTTCGGGAGAGCAGTACTTC. It translates to CASSFEASGEQYF.

This clone turned up a few times. The rearrangement links TRBV6-6 to TRBJ1-2; D is unclear. CDR1 MNHNY and CDR2 SVGAGI come from the germline V gene (reference sequence). This CDR3 spans 14 amino acids. V was trimmed by 1 base and J by 3 bases, leaving 9 bases between them. The CDR3 coding sequence is TGTGCCAGCAGTTACTTTCCGGGAGACTATGGCTACACCTTC. Translating gives CASSYFPGDYGYTF.

This clone was detected only a few times. V gene TRBV5-1 combines with J gene TRBJ2-7, with no clear D. Per germline, CDR1 SGHRS and CDR2 YFSETQ. This CDR3 spans 16 amino acids. Trimming cost V 0 bases and J 0 bases, with 13 bases left between them. CDR3 coding DNA: TGCGCCAGCAGCTTGGGCGGCATCCCCCTCTCCTACGAGCAGTACTTC. Its translation: CASSLGGIPLSYEQYF.

This rearrangement joins TRBV7-6 to TRBJ2-1; a possible D gene is TRBD1 (5 bases). V was trimmed by 2 bases and J by 6 bases, leaving 14 bases between them. CDR1 and CDR2 (germline): SGHVS, FNYEAQ. This CDR3 contains 15 residues. The CDR3 is CASSLWAGWVNEQFF. In DNA form, the CDR3 reads TGTGCCAGCAGCTTATGGGCAGGGTGGGTCAATGAGCAGTTCTTC.

The chain joins TRBV5-1 to TRBJ2-3; D call uncertain. The germline V gene encodes CDR1 SGHRS and CDR2 YFSETQ. The CDR3 loop spans 12 amino acids. Trimming stripped 0 bases from V and 8 bases from J, with 7 bases between. The CDR3 sequence is CASSLEYGTQYF. The CDR3 DNA is TGCGCCAGCAGCTTGGAATACGGTACGCAGTATTTT.